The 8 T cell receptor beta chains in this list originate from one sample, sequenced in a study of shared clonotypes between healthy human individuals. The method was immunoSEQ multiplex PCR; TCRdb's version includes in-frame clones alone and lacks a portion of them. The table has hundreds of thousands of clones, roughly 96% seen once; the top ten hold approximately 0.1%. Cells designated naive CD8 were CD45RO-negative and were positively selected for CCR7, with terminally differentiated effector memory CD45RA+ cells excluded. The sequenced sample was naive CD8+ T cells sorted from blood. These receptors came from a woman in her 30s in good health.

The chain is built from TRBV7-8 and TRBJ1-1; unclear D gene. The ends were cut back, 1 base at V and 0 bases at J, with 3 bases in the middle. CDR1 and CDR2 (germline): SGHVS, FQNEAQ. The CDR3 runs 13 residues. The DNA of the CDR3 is TGTGCCAGCAGCTTAGTGTTGAACACTGAAGCTTTCTTT. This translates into CASSLVLNTEAFF.

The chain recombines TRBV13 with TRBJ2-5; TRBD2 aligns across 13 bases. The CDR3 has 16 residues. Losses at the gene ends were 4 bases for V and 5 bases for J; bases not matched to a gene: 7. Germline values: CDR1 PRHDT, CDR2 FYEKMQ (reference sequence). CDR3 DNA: TGTGCCAGCAGCTCTTGGACTAGCGGGAGTCTGGAGACCCAGTACTTC. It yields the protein CASSSWTSGSLETQYF.

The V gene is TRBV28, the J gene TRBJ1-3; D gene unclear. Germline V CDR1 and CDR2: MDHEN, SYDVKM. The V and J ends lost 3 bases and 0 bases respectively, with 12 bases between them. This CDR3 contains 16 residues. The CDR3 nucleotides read TGTGCCAGCAGTTTGATCGCGCACCTCTCTGGAAACACCATATATTTT. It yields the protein CASSLIAHLSGNTIYF.

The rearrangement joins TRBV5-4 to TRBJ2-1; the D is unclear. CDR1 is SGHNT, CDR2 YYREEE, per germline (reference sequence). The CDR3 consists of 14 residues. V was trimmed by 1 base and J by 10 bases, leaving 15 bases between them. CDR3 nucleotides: TGTGCCAGCAGCTTGTGGGATAGGCAGGACGAGCAGTTCTTC. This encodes CASSLWDRQDEQFF. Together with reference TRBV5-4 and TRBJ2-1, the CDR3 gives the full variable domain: ETGVTQSPTHLIKTRGQQVTLRCSSQSGHNTVSWYQQALGQGPQFIFQYYREEENGRGNFPPRFSGLQFPNYSSELNVNALELDDSALYLCASSLWDRQDEQFFGPGTRLTVL.

CDR3 DNA: TGTGCCAGCAGCTTAGCGACTAGCAACTACGAGCAGTACTTC. Translating gives CASSLATSNYEQYF. The chain joins TRBV11-2 to TRBJ2-7, with 7 bases fitting TRBD2. The CDR3 consists of 14 residues. V lost 1 base and J lost 3; bases outside the gene matches: 3. From germline, CDR1 is SGHAT and CDR2 FQNNGV.

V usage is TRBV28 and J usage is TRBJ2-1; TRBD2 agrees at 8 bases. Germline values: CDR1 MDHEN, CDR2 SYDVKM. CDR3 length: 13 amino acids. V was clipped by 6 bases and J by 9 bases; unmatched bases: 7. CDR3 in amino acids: CASSLAGTGEQFF. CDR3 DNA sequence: TGTGCCAGCAGCTTAGCGGGAACGGGTGAGCAGTTCTTC.

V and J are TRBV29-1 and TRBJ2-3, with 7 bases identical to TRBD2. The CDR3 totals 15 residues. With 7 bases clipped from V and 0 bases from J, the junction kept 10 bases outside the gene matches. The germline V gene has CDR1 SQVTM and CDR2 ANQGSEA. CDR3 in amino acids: CSATRTSLSTDTQYF. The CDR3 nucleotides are TGCAGCGCAACACGGACTAGTCTGAGCACAGATACGCAGTATTTT.

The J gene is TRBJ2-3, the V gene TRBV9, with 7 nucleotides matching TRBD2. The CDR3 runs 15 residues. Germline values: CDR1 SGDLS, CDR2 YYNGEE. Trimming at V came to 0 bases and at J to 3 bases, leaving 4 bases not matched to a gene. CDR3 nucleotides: TGTGCCAGCAGCGTAGGCGGGAGTGGAACAGATACGCAGTATTTT. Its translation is CASSVGGSGTDTQYF.